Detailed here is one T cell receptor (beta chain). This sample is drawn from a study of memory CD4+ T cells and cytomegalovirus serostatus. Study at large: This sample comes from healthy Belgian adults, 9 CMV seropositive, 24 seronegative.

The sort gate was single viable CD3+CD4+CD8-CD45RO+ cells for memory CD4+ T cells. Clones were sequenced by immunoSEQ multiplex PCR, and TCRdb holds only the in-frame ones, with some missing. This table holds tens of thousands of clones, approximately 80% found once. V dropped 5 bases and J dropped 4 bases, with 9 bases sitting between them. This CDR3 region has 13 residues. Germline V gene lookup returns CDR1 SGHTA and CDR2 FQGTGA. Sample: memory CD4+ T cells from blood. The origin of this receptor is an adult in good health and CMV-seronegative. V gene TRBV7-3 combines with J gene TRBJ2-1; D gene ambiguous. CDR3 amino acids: CASSLDSYNEQFF. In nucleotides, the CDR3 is TGTGCCAGCAGCCTCGACTCATACAATGAGCAGTTCTTC.